This T cell receptor beta chain was recovered during a study of tumor and adjacent non-tumor tissue in lung cancer. Whole-study context: Patients comprised 12 adenocarcinoma, a couple of squamous cell carcinoma and 1 small cell lung cancer. General study results and limits: Tumor TCR diversity, when higher, was linked to shorter survival. Tumor tissue had significantly higher TCR diversity than normal lung.

Regarding this clonotype: The target antigen is unknown. Compared with germline, one end of the junction differs, possibly owing to a read error.

This sample's RNA came from whole unsorted tissue. Three rounds of nested PCR, following a modified ARM-PCR protocol, produced the TCRbeta library. A single record per CDR3 protein comes from TCRdb applying MiXCR to the multiplex PCR reads. The table shows 200,000 to 250,000 distinct CDR3 sequences, with over 55% occurring only once. Sequencing was done on a sample of lung tumor tissue. The receptor was derived from a man in his sixties with non-small cell lung cancer.

CDR3 region: CASNQRTGEGSTEALF. Written as DNA, the CDR3 is TGCGCCAGCAACCAACGGACAGGGGAGGGAAGCACTGAAGCTCTCTTT. V usage is TRBV4-1 and J usage is TRBJ1-1, with 9 positions matching TRBD1. Germline CDR1 MGHRA, CDR2 YSYEKL. The CDR3 runs to 16 residues.